The rows below give T cell receptor beta chains drawn from one sample of a study of cytotoxic CD8 clonotypes in ibrutinib-treated CLL. Data came from immunoSEQ multiplex PCR; TCRdb stores just in-frame clones and leaves some out. Among 26,000 or so clones, 62% were seen once, and the ten largest hold less than 15%. This material consisted of PBMCs, taken before ibrutinib treatment. The origin of the receptors is a human donor with chronic lymphocytic leukemia. The CDR3 runs from the conserved cysteine through the conserved F or W. D genes are given only for firm matches. Not every row has a clone size; where given, it reads once, few, many or a size class.

>TRBJ2-3|.|TRBV7-2|.
CASSLRGWYTDTQYF
TGTGCCAGCAGCTTACGTGGGTGGTACACAGATACGCAGTATTTT
>TRBJ2-3|.|TRBV7-9|TRBD2
CASSSGGGTDTQYF
TGTGCCAGCAGCTCCGGGGGGGGCACAGATACGCAGTATTTT
>TRBJ2-7|.|TRBV15|.
CATRIGSEYEQYF
TGTGCCACCAGAATCGGGAGCGAATACGAGCAGTACTTC
>TRBJ1-1|.|TRBV6-5|.
CASSFRENTEAFF
TGTGCCAGCAGTTTTAGAGAGAACACTGAAGCTTTCTTT
>TRBJ2-3|.|TRBV7-2|.
CASSTRDGQGDTQYF
TGTGCCAGCAGCACTCGGGACGGCCAAGGGGATACGCAGTATTTT
>TRBJ2-3|.|TRBV2|TRBD2
CASSPGTSADTQYF
TGTGCCAGCAGCCCCGGGACTAGCGCAGATACGCAGTATTTT
>TRBJ2-3|.|TRBV25-1|TRBD2
CASKISGSTADTQYF
TGTGCCAGCAAGATTAGCGGGAGTACGGCAGATACGCAGTATTTT
>TRBJ2-7|.|TRBV6-6|.
CASIKGVAGEQYF
TGTGCCAGCATCAAGGGAGTGGCGGGGGAGCAGTACTTC
>TRBJ1-1|few|TRBV7-9|.
CASSLVPREHAFF
TGTGCCAGCAGCTTAGTTCCGAGGGAGCATGCTTTCTTT
>TRBJ1-1|few|TRBV11-2|.
CASSGIVSAAFF
TGTGCCAGCAGCGGGATCGTCAGTGCCGCTTTCTTT
>TRBJ2-1|.|TRBV11-3|TRBD2
CASSPRTSGASSYNEQFF
TGTGCCAGCAGCCCCAGGACTAGCGGGGCCAGCTCCTACAATGAGCAGTTCTTC
>TRBJ2-3|.|TRBV13|.
CASSWGIPSTDTQYF
TGTGCCAGCAGCTGGGGTATTCCTAGCACAGATACGCAGTATTTT
>TRBJ2-7|.|TRBV27|.
CASSWTPSYEQYF
TGTGCCAGCAGTTGGACACCCTCCTACGAGCAGTACTTC
>TRBJ2-5|.|TRBV27|.
CASSPWTAQETQYF
TGTGCCAGCAGTCCATGGACTGCCCAAGAGACCCAGTACTTC
>TRBJ1-2|.|TRBV4-2|.
CASSEGDFYGYTF
TGTGCCAGCAGTGAGGGGGACTTCTATGGCTACACCTTC
>TRBJ2-3|.|TRBV9|TRBD2
CASSVHGGGPADTQYF
TGTGCCAGCAGCGTCCATGGGGGAGGGCCCGCAGATACGCAGTATTTT
>TRBJ2-7|.|TRBV9|TRBD1
CASSVMGDRGGEQYF
TGTGCCAGCAGCGTCATGGGGGACAGGGGTGGTGAGCAGTACTTC
>TRBJ2-2|.|TRBV7-7|TRBD2
CASSSSVAGEGGELFF
TGTGCTAGCAGTTCCTCGGTAGCGGGAGAGGGCGGGGAGCTGTTTTTT
>TRBJ1-1|.|TRBV19|.
CASSAYMNTEAFF
TGTGCCAGTAGTGCATATATGAACACTGAAGCTTTCTTT
>TRBJ2-1|.|TRBV7-9|TRBD2
CASSSWTSGSEQFF
TGTGCCAGCAGCTCCTGGACTAGCGGGTCAGAGCAGTTCTTC
>TRBJ2-5|.|TRBV30|.
CAWSPSKETQYF
TGTGCCTGGAGTCCTAGTAAGGAGACCCAGTACTTC
>TRBJ2-2|.|TRBV7-2|.
CASSRQQAGELFF
TGTGCCAGCAGCAGACAGCAGGCCGGGGAGCTGTTTTTT
>TRBJ2-7|.|TRBV6-6|TRBD1
CATYQGDRGHEQYF
TGTGCCACCTATCAGGGGGACAGGGGCCACGAGCAGTACTTC
>TRBJ2-7|.|TRBV10-2|.
CASSGGGHPYEQYF
TGCGCCAGCAGTGGGGGCGGGCATCCCTACGAGCAGTACTTC
>TRBJ2-5|few|TRBV4-1|TRBD2
CASSLAGAVTHQETQYF
TGCGCCAGCAGCCTAGCGGGGGCAGTAACCCACCAAGAGACCCAGTACTTC
>TRBJ2-7|.|TRBV6-1|TRBD1
CASRAGTGGYEQYF
TGTGCCAGCAGGGCCGGGACAGGGGGATACGAGCAGTACTTC
>TRBJ1-5|.|TRBV21-1|.
CASSAKLGAGQPQHF
TGTGCCAGCAGCGCAAAACTGGGGGCCGGGCAGCCCCAGCATTTT
>TRBJ2-3|.|TRBV9|TRBD2
CASSVEVASGGSTDTQYF
TGTGCCAGCAGCGTAGAGGTAGCTAGCGGGGGCAGCACAGATACGCAGTATTTT
>TRBJ2-1|.|TRBV5-1|TRBD2
CASSSRSGSSYNEQFF
TGCGCCAGCAGCTCCAGGAGCGGGAGCTCCTACAATGAGCAGTTCTTC
>TRBJ1-2|.|TRBV30|.
CAWSQGRDGYTF
TGTGCCTGGAGCCAGGGGCGAGATGGCTACACCTTC
>TRBJ2-3|.|TRBV7-9|TRBD2
CASSLGVAGGPDTQYF
TGTGCCAGCAGCTTAGGAGTGGCGGGGGGCCCTGATACGCAGTATTTT
>TRBJ1-4|once|TRBV4-2|.
CASSQVQTTNEKLFF
TGTGCCAGCAGCCAAGTACAGACAACTAATGAAAAACTGTTTTTT
>TRBJ1-1|few|TRBV7-9|.
CASTQKGSAEAFF
TGTGCCAGCACCCAAAAGGGGTCGGCTGAAGCTTTCTTT
>TRBJ1-2|.|TRBV6-5|.
CASSPGTSLGYTF
TGTGCCAGCAGCCCCGGGACCTCACTGGGCTACACCTTC
>TRBJ1-5|.|TRBV27|TRBD1
CASSPRTGAFSNQPQHF
TGTGCCAGCAGTCCCCGGACAGGGGCTTTTAGCAATCAGCCCCAGCATTTT
>TRBJ2-7|.|TRBV5-1|.
CASSLNLYEQYF
TGCGCCAGCAGCTTGAACCTCTACGAGCAGTACTTC
>TRBJ2-6|once|TRBV7-7|.
CASSAVGPQSRANVLTF
TGTGCCAGCAGCGCCGTTGGGCCACAAAGTCGGGCCAACGTCCTGACTTTC
>TRBJ1-1|few|TRBV11-1|.
CASSFSEQGEAFF
TGTGCCAGCAGCTTTTCGGAACAGGGCGAGGCTTTCTTT
>TRBJ2-7|.|TRBV30|.
CAWSAALATYEQYF
TGTGCCTGGAGCGCCGCATTAGCCACCTACGAGCAGTACTTC
>TRBJ1-1|medium-sized|TRBV7-2|.
CASTRGENTEAFF
TGTGCCAGCACCCGGGGAGAAAACACTGAAGCTTTCTTT
>TRBJ1-2|.|TRBV18|.
CASSPPAKEGYTF
TGTGCCAGCTCACCCCCCGCGAAGGAGGGCTACACCTTC
>TRBJ2-7|few|TRBV2|.
CASSDPSGHEQYF
TGTGCCAGCAGCGACCCCTCTGGACACGAGCAGTACTTC
>TRBJ2-3|few|TRBV11-2|.
CASSPTPDTQYF
TGTGCCAGCAGCCCGACTCCAGATACGCAGTATTTT
>TRBJ2-3|.|TRBV7-9|.
CASSLEVTDTQYF
TGTGCCAGCAGCTTAGAGGTCACAGATACGCAGTATTTT
>TRBJ2-7|.|TRBV5-4|TRBD2
CASSSGGTKVEQYF
TGTGCCAGCAGCTCGGGGGGTACCAAGGTCGAGCAGTACTTC
>TRBJ2-1|.|TRBV18|.
CASSPPGHTYNEQFF
TGTGCCAGCTCACCACCGGGGCATACGTACAATGAGCAGTTCTTC